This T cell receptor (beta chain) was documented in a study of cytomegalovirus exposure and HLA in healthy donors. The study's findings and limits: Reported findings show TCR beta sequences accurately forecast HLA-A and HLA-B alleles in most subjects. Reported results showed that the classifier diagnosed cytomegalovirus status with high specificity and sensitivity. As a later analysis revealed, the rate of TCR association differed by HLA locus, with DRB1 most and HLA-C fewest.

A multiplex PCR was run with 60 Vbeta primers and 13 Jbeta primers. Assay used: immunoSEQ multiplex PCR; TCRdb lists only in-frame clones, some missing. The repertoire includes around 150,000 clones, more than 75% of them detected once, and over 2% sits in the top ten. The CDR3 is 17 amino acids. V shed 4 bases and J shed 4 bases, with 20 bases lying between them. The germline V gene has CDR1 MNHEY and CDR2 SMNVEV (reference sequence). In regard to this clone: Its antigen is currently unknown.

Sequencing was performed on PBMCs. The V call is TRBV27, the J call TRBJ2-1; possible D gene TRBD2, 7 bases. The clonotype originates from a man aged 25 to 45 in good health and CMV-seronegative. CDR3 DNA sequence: TGTGCCAGCAGTTCACGCCGGGGGGCTAGAAATTACAATGAGCAGTTCTTC. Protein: CASSSRRGARNYNEQFF.